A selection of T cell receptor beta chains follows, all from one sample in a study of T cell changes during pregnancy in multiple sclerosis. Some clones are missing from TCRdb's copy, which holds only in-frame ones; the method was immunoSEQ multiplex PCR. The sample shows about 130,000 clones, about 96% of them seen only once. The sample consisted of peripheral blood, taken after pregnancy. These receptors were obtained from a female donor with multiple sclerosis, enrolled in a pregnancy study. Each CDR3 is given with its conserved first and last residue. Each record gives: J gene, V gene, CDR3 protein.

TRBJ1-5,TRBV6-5,CASSRRGQDQPQHF
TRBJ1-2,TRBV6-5,CASSSLLNYGYTF
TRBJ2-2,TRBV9,CASSARTGGTGELFF
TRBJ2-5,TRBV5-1,CASSLGKTGTSGKETQYF
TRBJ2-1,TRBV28,CAAWEGYNEQFF
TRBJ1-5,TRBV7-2,CASSPGQGSNQPQHF
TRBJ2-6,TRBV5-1,CASSLGHSSGANVLTF
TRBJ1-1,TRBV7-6,CASSLRQGAEAFF
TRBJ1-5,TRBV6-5,CANQGRDQPQHF
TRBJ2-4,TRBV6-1,CASSDEHYREDIQYF
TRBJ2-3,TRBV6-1,CASTLGDRGPDTQYF
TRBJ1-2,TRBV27,CASGPGQKIYGYTF
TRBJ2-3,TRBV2,CASSRLAGSTDTQYF
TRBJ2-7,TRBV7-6,CASSSNLAGSYEQYF
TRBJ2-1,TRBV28,CASSTGLAAYNEQFF
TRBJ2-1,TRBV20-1,CSAERDPEQFF
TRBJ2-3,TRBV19,CASSSIGEGTDTQYF
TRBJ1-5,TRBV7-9,CASSHTGSDQPQHF
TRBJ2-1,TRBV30,CARSVGTGRMDEQFF
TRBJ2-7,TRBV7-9,CASSLAAGQGVRAHYEQYF
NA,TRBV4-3,CASSQDLASSYEQYF
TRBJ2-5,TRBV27,CASSPTEKGGRETQYF
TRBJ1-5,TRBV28,CASSFTRSFMGDSNQPQHF
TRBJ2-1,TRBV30,CAWSYDLNNEQFF
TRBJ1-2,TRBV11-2,CASRPGDRVYGYTF
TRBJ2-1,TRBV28,CASSLPGTGVVGEQFF
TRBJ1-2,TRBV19,CARGQFYGYTF
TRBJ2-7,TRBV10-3,CAISDGGFSYEQYF
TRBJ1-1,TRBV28,CASRAPTEAFF
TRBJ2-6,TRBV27,CASRKREGPTGAHSGANVLTF
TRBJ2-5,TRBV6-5,CASSYSTTRVQETQYF
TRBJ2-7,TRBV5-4,CASSDDFYEQYF
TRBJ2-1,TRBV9,CASSAPGLRNEQFF
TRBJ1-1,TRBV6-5,CASSPGTANTEAFF
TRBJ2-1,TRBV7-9,CASSSTTLRQFF
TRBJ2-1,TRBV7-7,CASSLRGTPGNEQFF
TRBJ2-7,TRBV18,CASSEVGSAGSEQYF
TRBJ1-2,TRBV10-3,CAISEQDGGYTF
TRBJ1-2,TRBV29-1,CSVGSGNRDGRRYGYTF
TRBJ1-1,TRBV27,CASSFGGGNTEAFF
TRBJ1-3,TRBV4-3,CASSQDHRQGIAGNTIYF
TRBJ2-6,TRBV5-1,CASRPSSGANVLTF
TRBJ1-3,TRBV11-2,CASSLGYSGNTIYF
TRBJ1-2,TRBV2,CASRAGTGDDGYTF
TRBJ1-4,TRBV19,CATHPGAGRNEKLFF
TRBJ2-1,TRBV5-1,CASSLKGGVNEQFF
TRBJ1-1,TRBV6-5,CASTPSTANTEAFF
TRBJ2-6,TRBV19,CASSPRQSSGANVLTF
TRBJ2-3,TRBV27,CASSSRTSGRAPTDTQYF
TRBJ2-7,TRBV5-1,CASSVFGSYEQYF
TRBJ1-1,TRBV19,CASSIDDDSQAFF
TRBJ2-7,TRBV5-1,CASSLEGGRYEQYF
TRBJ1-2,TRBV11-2,CASSFPGVYGYTF
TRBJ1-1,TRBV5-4,CASSLSRGTPEAFF
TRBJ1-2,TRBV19,CASNPTGVGYYGYTF
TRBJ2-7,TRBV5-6,CASSLGDNYYEQYF
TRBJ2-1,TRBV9,CASSVSGPPLEQFF
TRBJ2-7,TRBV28,CASSPPGQGRMGYYEQYF
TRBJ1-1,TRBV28,CASSYPSAEAFF
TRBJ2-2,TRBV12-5,CASGLVGTSGVGELFF